This T cell receptor (beta chain) appears in the sequencing data of a study of shared clonotypes between healthy human individuals (dated by TCRdb to 2020 to 2021). Study-wide context: A few men and a couple of women, aged 18 to 49 years, made up the cohort. For each donor, CD4 naive and CD4 memory were each run on three plates, CD8 naive on two plates, and CD8 memory on one plate. Blood TCR repertoires of 5 or 6 healthy adults were deeply sequenced to estimate repertoire size and the extent of clonotype sharing between individuals. To increase sequencing depth and limit assay-specific biases, TCR repertoire library preparation and sequencing were carried out by different laboratories using diverse techniques. Per donor, leukapheresis produced somewhere between about 0.85 and 9.5 billion PBMCs.

TCR CDR3 regions were amplified from genomic DNA by multiplex PCR using the deep immunoSEQ assay. Extracted genomic DNA from each cell subset was spread evenly across all wells of several immunoSEQ 96-well plates, with each plate serving as a replicate. For sorted subsets, about 200 ng genomic DNA, equal to 30,000 to 35,000 T cell genomes, was loaded into each replicate PCR. Purified libraries were quantified with a Qubit 3.0 fluorometer, sized on a Bioanalyzer 2100, and re-quantified with the KAPA Library Quantification kit. A separate single-read 150-cycle Illumina NextSeq 550 flow cell was used to sequence each immunoSEQ 96-well plate. As for the original processing: Because the immunoSEQ output held only junctional sequences and lacked quality scores, the filtering could not match the filtering applied to full-length reads. Sequences were annotated with PyIR, a Python wrapper for IgBLAST v1.9, and V/J genes and CDR3 were assigned using IMGT germline references. Reads with weak V/J assignments (E-value above 1e-6), missing CDR3, stop codons, out-of-frame junctions, or ambiguous translated residues were removed. V3J clonotypes were defined as sequences sharing an identical inferred V gene, J gene, and CDR3 amino acid sequence. The percentage overlap between two repertoires was calculated by dividing the number of shared unique clonotypes by the size of the smaller repertoire. RTK rarefaction, the Chao1 estimator, and Recon v2.1 estimates of unobserved clonotypes were used to assess repertoire richness. OLGA was used to compute generation probabilities for all TCRbeta clonotypes that the gDNA method yielded from a handful of donors. The source is immuneACCESS, and TCRdb retained only in-frame sequences with V and J called. Part of the clones is not carried over; for the studies checked, unresolved V genes explain less than half of this, and the remainder is unexplained. V and J calls and clone size come straight from that table; D and trimming were deduced from the DNA. The sample has over a million clones on record, approximately 78% of them singletons. The ten largest clones add up to 0.6% to 0.7% of the sample.

This clone occurred many times. The antigen it binds to is not known. Base qualities were left out, and no much larger clone turns up one base away. Points the paper makes about the study in general: Because the study included a small number of donors, the genetic and exposure-history diversity represented was limited. Naive subsets generally had larger estimated clonotype richness than memory subsets did. Pairwise subsampling indicated that sequencing depth was expected to affect the degree of clonotype sharing among donors. Compared with non-shared clonotypes, clonotypes shared by all four sorted-subset donors had higher generation probabilities. Across several donors, about 4.5% of naive CD4, around 3.5% of naive CD8, around 2.5% of memory CD4, and over 0.35% of memory CD8 clonotypes were shared. Sampling was restricted to blood, and TCR repertoires in tissues likely differ from the TCR repertoires found in blood. Rarefaction of sorted-subset datasets indicated incomplete sequencing despite the large sequencing depth.

The donors were healthy, HIV-negative adults with no recently reported acute infections or vaccinations. Every donor was a Caucasian adult living in Nashville, Tennessee, USA. Magnetic negative selection was used to enrich CD4+ T cells, after which naive cells were positively selected on CD45RA and the negative fraction became the memory subset. After blood collection by leukapheresis, PBMCs were isolated using Ficoll-Histopaque density gradient centrifugation and then cryopreserved in the vapor phase of liquid nitrogen. Analytical flow cytometry was used to check the purity and quantity of every magnetically sorted T cell population. Genomic DNA was isolated from every sorted fraction and measured by UV absorbance on a Nanodrop 2000c. CDR1 and CDR2, looked up from the germline V gene (reference sequence), are LNHDA and SQIVND. V is reduced by 3 bases and J by 4 bases, leaving a spacing of 15 bases between them. The CDR3 measures 15 amino acids from cysteine to phenylalanine. Only the CDR3 region is kept as DNA, spanning 45 bases read in frame from base 1.

The TCR originated in a man younger than 35 in good health. Some clones in this sample may be carry-over from other donors' samples. The V and J genes are TRBV19 and TRBJ1-1, and TRBD1 may be the D gene, going by 6 matching bases. The sample consisted of memory CD4+ T cells from PBMCs. Per the publication, the cell subset or site label means: CD45RA-negative fraction. The CDR3 protein is CASSIWGRGGTEAFF. The bases are TGTGCCAGTAGTATCTGGGGGCGAGGTGGCACTGAAGCTTTCTTT.